Presented here are 2 T cell receptor beta chains from one specimen sequenced in a study of blood T cell repertoires in COVID-19. Assay used: immunoSEQ multiplex PCR; TCRdb lists only in-frame clones, some missing. The table shows some 150,000 clones, with roughly 80% occurring only once. The sample consisted of peripheral blood. These receptors all stem from a human donor in a cohort sampled during active COVID-19.

About this clone itself: The junction differs from germline at one of its ends, possibly a read error. The chain employs TRBV7-7 and TRBJ2-7, with 8 bases identical to TRBD2. The J call may be wrong; the DNA end is better matched by TRBJ2-1. The CDR3 length is 19 residues. The V gene's germline CDR1 is SSHAT and CDR2 FNYEAQ (reference sequence). The DNA for the CDR3 is TGTGCTAGCAGCTTAATCTCTCGTTGGCGGGGGGTAACGTACAATGAGCAGTTCTTC. Translating it yields CASSLISRWRGVTYNEQFF.

The chain recombines TRBV30 with TRBJ1-1; 8 bases align to TRBD1. V gave up 5 bases and J gave up 1 base; unmatched junction bases: 3. This CDR3 is 13 amino acids long. Germline V CDR1 and CDR2: GTSNPN, SVGIG (reference sequence). The CDR3 region has the DNA TGTGCCTGGCACAGGGGGAAGAACACTGAAGCTTTCTTT. Encoded protein: CAWHRGKNTEAFF.